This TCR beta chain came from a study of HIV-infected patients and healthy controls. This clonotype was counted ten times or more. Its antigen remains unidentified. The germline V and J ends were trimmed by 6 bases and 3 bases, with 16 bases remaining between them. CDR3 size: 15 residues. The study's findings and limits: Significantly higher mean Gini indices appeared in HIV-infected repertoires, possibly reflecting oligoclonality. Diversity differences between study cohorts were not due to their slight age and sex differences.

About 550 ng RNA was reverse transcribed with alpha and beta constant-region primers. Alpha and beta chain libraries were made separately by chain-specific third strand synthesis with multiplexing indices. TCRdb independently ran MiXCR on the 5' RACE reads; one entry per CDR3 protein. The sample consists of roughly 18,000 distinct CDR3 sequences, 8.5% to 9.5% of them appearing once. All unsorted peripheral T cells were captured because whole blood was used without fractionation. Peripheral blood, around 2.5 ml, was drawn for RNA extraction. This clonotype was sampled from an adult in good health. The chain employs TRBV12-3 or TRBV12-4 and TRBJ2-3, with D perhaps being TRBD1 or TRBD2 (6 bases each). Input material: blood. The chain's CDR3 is CASSVSRGRTDTQYF. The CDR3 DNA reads TGTGCCAGCAGCGTCTCGAGGGGGAGGACAGATACGCAGTATTTT.